The T cell receptor (beta chain) under discussion was sequenced for a study of T-cell memory formation after mild COVID-19. Points on this clonotype: Its antigen is unidentified. This clone may be a read error of a much larger clone one base away.

In TCRdb, the 5' RACE reads were re-called with MiXCR into one record per CDR3 protein. The sample records 140,000 to 150,000 distinct CDR3 sequences, roughly a quarter being singletons. Whole-study results and caveats: Later expanders leaned CD4+, whereas clones that contracted between day 15 and 85 were balanced CD4/CD8. That cross-reactive memory joined was suggested by some responding clones appearing in pre-infection memory. A second wave of clones peaked on day 37, and their SARS-CoV-2 specificity went unconfirmed.

CDR1 and CDR2 from the germline V gene are LNHNV and YYDKDF (reference sequence). This CDR3 is built from 14 residues. With 5 bases clipped from V and 2 bases from J, the junction kept 2 bases outside the gene matches. The sample taken for sequencing was PBMCs or a T cell subset sorted from them (not recorded which). The chain carries TRBV15 and TRBJ2-7; TRBD2 agrees at 11 bases. This clonotype originated in an adult woman who had mild COVID-19 (a few samples of this study predate the infection). Cell type and time point are not known. The CDR3 nucleotides read TGTGCCACCAGCCCGGGACTAGCGGCCTACGAGCAGTACTTC. Its translation is CATSPGLAAYEQYF.